This T cell receptor beta chain was captured in a study of blood T cell repertoires in COVID-19. Study background: The analysed material was cDNA or gDNA that came from T cells, B-cell-depleted T cells, or PBMCs.

CDR3 length: 11 residues. Between the trimmed V and J ends, which lost 7 bases and 7 bases, there was a span of 7 bases. The table came from immunoSEQ multiplex PCR; TCRdb's copy has only in-frame clones and leaves some out. Counted here are 220,000 or so clones, 85% to 90% occurring once; the ten biggest clones make up more than 12%. Participants were aged about 18 to 90 years, lived in under 25 US areas, and enrolled virtually. The sequence was collected from a man aged 25 to 40 who had been exposed to COVID-19. The chain has TRBV12-3 or TRBV12-4 and TRBJ1-4; unclear D gene. Material: PBMCs or T cells enriched from blood (not recorded which). Written as DNA, the CDR3 is TGTGCCAGCATAAGGAGTGAAAAACTGTTTTTT. Protein product: CASIRSEKLFF.